This entry describes one T cell receptor (beta chain). The target antigen is unknown. This sample is drawn from a study of identical twins. General study results and limits: Insertions ran lower in abundant cord blood beta clonotypes, though not in memory repertoires.

TCRdb analysed the 5' RACE reads with MiXCR anew, one entry per CDR3 protein. The sample has just over 450,000 distinct CDR3 sequences; about 14% are singletons. These data were also reused for a study on yellow fever vaccine responses in identical twins.

This receptor was identified in a young woman in good health. Sequencing input: CD4+ T cells sorted from blood.

The CDR3 protein is CATSDFGVHSSYNEQFF. CDR3 nucleotides: TGTGCCACCAGTGATTTCGGAGTACATAGCTCCTACAATGAGCAGTTCTTC. The genes are TRBV24-1 and TRBJ2-1; D not resolved. V gave up 1 base and J gave up 0 bases, with 12 bases separating them. Germline V CDR1 and CDR2: KGHDR, SFDVKD. The CDR3 is made up of 17 amino acids.